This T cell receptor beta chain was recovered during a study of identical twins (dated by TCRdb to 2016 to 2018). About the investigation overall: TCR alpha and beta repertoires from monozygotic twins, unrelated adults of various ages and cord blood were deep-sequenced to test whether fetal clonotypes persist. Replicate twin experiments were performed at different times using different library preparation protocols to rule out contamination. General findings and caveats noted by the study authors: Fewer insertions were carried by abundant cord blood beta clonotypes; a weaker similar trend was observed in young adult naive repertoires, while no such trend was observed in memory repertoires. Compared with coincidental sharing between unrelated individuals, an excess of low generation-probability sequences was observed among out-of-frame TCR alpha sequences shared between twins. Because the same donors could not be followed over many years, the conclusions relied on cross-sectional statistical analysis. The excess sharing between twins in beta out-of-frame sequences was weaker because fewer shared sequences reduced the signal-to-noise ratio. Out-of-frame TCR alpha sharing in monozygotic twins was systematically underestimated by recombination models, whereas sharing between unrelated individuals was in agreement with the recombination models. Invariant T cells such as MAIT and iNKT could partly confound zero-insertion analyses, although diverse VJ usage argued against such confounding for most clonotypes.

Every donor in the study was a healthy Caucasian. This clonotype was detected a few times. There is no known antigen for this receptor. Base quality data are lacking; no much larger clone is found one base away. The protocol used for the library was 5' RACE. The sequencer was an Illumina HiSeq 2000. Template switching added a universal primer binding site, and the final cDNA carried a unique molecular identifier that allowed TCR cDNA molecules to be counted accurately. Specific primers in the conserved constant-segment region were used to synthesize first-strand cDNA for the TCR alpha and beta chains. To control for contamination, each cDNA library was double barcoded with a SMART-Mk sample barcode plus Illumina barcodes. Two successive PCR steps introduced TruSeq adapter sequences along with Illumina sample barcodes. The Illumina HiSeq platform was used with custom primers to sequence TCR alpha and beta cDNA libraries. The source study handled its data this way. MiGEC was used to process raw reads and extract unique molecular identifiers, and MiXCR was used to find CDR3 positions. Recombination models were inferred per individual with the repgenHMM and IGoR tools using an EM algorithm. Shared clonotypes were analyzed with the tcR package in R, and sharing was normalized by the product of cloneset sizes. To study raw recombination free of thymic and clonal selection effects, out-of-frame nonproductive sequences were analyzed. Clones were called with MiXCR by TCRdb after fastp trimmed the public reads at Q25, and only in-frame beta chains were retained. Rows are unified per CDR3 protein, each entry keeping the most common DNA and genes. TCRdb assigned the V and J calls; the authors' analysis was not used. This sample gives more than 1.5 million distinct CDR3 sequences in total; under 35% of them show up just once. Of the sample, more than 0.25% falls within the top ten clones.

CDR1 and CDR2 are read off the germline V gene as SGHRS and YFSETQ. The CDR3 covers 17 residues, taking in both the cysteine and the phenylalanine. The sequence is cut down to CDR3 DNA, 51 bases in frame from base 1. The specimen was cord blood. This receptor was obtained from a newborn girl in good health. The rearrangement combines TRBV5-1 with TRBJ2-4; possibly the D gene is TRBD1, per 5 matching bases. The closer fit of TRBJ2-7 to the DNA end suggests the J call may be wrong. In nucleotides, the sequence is TGCGCCAGCAGAGTTGACAGTTGGGATGAGGATCCCTACGAGCAGTACTTC. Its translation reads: CASRVDSWDEDPYEQYF.